This T cell receptor (beta chain) was sequenced during a study of blood T cell repertoires in COVID-19. In the study overall: The samples span acute and convalescent COVID-19 from the United States, Italy and Spain. The cDNA or gDNA used as material had been derived from T cells, B-cell-depleted T cells, or PBMCs.

This clone appeared a single time. The CDR3 covers 14 residues. Germline CDR1 reads LGHNT; CDR2 reads FRNRAP. V lost 5 bases and J lost 3; bases outside the gene matches: 3. Authors' processing steps: The authors estimated nucleated cell counts from reference gene primer amplification. Measured with immunoSEQ multiplex PCR; TCRdb has only the in-frame clones, and not every one. D and trimming were read from the DNA, whereas the V and J calls and clone size are those reported in that table. The sample consists of roughly 250,000 clones, 80% to 85% of them appearing once. The V gene is TRBV12-5, the J gene TRBJ1-1; 10 bases agree with TRBD1. This TCR came from a woman in her sixties with active or convalescent COVID-19. The specimen sequenced was peripheral blood. For the CDR3, the DNA is TGTGCTAGTGGTAAAGGACAGGGGGACACTGAAGCTTTCTTT. Translating it yields CASGKGQGDTEAFF.